This T cell receptor beta chain was profiled in a study of T-cell reconstitution after alpha-beta-depleted transplantation in children. Study results and limitations: T-cell counts and diversity at one year post-transplant came mainly from newly produced T cells. Expanded graft clones numbering several hundred reportedly gave rise to alpha-beta T cells about two months after transplant. Surviving recipient T cells and intrathymic progenitors accounted for some patients' high TCRbeta diversity at day 60.

This clonotype appeared a few times. As yet, its antigen is unknown. This CDR3 spans 14 amino acids. The ends were cut back, 4 bases at V and 3 bases at J, with 13 bases in the middle. The germline V gene has CDR1 SNHLY and CDR2 FYNNEI. Molecular barcoding with unique molecular identifiers was used for the TCRbeta library. Each CDR3 protein is one row after TCRdb ran MiXCR on the PCR reads. This table has about 980,000 distinct CDR3 sequences, roughly 29% appearing once. The TCR sequence derives from a boy under two years old who had a stem cell transplant for SCID, so the T cells may come from the graft donor. The chain recombines TRBV2 with TRBJ2-7; no definite D call. The material was PBMCs, mostly from graft donor cells, obtained 360 days after TCRalphabeta/CD19-depleted stem cell transplant. CDR3 coding DNA: TGTGCCAGCAGTGGGAGTCCTCGAATCTACGAGCAGTACTTC. Translation gives CASSGSPRIYEQYF.